Sequencing of this T cell receptor beta chain was carried out in a study of blood T cell repertoires in COVID-19. Overall study context: Acute and convalescent COVID-19 specimens originated in the United States, Italy and Spain. PBMCs, B-cell-depleted T cells, or T cells were the source of the cDNA or gDNA that made up the material.

Seattle patient enrollment occurred during active infection, with longitudinal follow-up thereafter. Authors' processing steps: Reference gene primer amplification in the assay estimated nucleated cell counts. Profiled with immunoSEQ multiplex PCR; TCRdb holds only in-frame clones, not every one. V and J calls plus clone size are reproduced from that table; the DNA served to infer D and trimming. The repertoire includes some 270,000 clones, roughly 84% of them detected once, and around 1% sits in the top ten. After removal of 2 bases from V and 5 bases from J, the junction contained 13 bases not matched to a gene. This CDR3 is 18 amino acids long. Per the germline V gene, CDR1 is MNHEY and CDR2 is SMNVEV (reference sequence).

The V call is TRBV27, the J call TRBJ1-5, with 9 positions matching TRBD1. What was sequenced was peripheral blood. This TCR came from a human donor with COVID-19, enrolled during active disease. The donor label of this sample is uncertain. The CDR3 region has the DNA TGTGCCAGCAGTTTAGTAACAGGGGGCATAATAATCGATCAGCCCCAGCATTTT. Translating it yields CASSLVTGGIIIDQPQHF.